This is a list of T cell receptor beta chains from one sample in a study of T-cell memory formation after mild COVID-19. TCRdb used MiXCR to reprocess the 5' RACE reads, holding one entry per CDR3 protein. The sample holds over 12,000 distinct CDR3 sequences, about a fifth seen once. The sequencing input was PBMCs or a T cell subset sorted from them (not recorded which). These receptors were obtained from a man aged 18 to 30 who had mild COVID-19 (a few samples of this study predate the infection). Cell type and time point are not known. CDR3s include the opening cysteine and the closing phenylalanine or tryptophan. A D gene is named only where the DNA matches it firmly. Clone size is given for some rows only: seen once, a few or many times, or a class if the clone is expanded.

v_gene	d_gene	j_gene	abundance	CDR3aa	CDR3nt
TRBV13	.	TRBJ2-2	many	CASSPRTGELFF	TGTGCCAGCAGCCCCCGGACCGGGGAGCTGTTTTTT
TRBV5-1	.	TRBJ2-2	.	CASSPNTGELFF	TGCGCCAGCAGCCCCAACACCGGGGAGCTGTTTTTT
TRBV29-1	.	TRBJ2-7	.	CSVGSYEQYF	TGCAGCGTTGGGAGCTACGAGCAGTACTTC
TRBV27	.	TRBJ2-2	many	CASSLFPGQRNSWELFF	TGTGCCAGCAGTTTGTTCCCGGGACAAAGGAATTCATGGGAGCTGTTTTTT
TRBV6-5	TRBD1	TRBJ2-7	.	CASSKRDRGYEQYF	TGTGCCAGCAGTAAACGGGACAGGGGCTACGAGCAGTACTTC
TRBV7-2	TRBD1	TRBJ2-7	many	CASSLATGGAVSDEQYF	TGTGCCAGCAGCTTGGCAACAGGGGGCGCCGTGTCGGACGAGCAGTACTTC
TRBV5-6	.	TRBJ2-1	many	CASTRAPSSYNEQFF	TGTGCCAGCACCCGAGCGCCGAGCTCCTACAATGAGCAGTTCTTC
TRBV19	.	TRBJ1-2	few	CASSSPPGTLFYGYTF	TGTGCCAGTAGTTCCCCACCAGGGACCTTATTCTATGGCTACACCTTC
TRBV12-3/TRBV12-4	.	TRBJ1-1	.	CASSLGRQTEAFF	TGTGCCAGCAGTTTAGGGAGACAGACAGAAGCTTTCTTT
TRBV4-1	.	TRBJ1-1	medium-sized	CASSLGTANTEAFF	TGCGCCAGCAGCCTCGGGACTGCGAACACTGAAGCTTTCTTT
TRBV6-5	.	TRBJ2-2	few	CASSYPPTGELFF	TGTGCCAGCAGTTACCCTCCCACCGGGGAGCTGTTTTTT
TRBV29-1	TRBD2	TRBJ2-1	.	CSARTSWAEQFF	TGCAGCGCCCGGACTAGCTGGGCGGAGCAGTTCTTC
TRBV13	.	TRBJ2-5	many	CASSLGSGETQYF	TGTGCCAGCAGCTTAGGGTCGGGCGAGACCCAGTACTTC
TRBV7-2	TRBD2	TRBJ2-3	many	CASSHDLASGRADTQYF	TGTGCCAGCAGCCATGATCTTGCCTCGGGGAGGGCAGATACGCAGTATTTT
TRBV4-1	.	TRBJ1-5	many	CASSQDHGNLNQPQHF	TGCGCCAGCAGCCAAGATCACGGGAACCTCAATCAGCCCCAGCATTTT
TRBV7-9	.	TRBJ2-1	many	CASRGPPDYVRYNEQFF	TGTGCCAGCAGGGGGCCCCCCGACTATGTCCGCTACAATGAGCAGTTCTTC
TRBV28	.	TRBJ1-5	.	CASTPGHRPQPQHF	TGTGCCAGCACCCCAGGGCACCGGCCCCAGCCCCAGCATTTT
TRBV21-1	.	TRBJ1-5	many	CASSKPRRSGHNQPQHF	TGTGCCAGCAGCAAACCTCGTCGGAGCGGCCACAATCAGCCCCAGCATTTT
TRBV7-8	.	TRBJ2-1	many	CASSLGPLSYNEQFF	TGTGCCAGCAGCTTAGGCCCGCTATCCTACAATGAGCAGTTCTTC
TRBV11-1	.	TRBJ1-1	many	CASSRTGFPQRLNTEAFF	TGTGCCAGCAGTCGAACCGGGTTTCCGCAGCGGTTGAACACTGAAGCTTTCTTT
TRBV7-2	TRBD2	TRBJ2-3	many	CASSPRGLAATDTQYF	TGTGCCAGCAGCCCGAGAGGGCTAGCGGCCACAGATACGCAGTATTTT
TRBV7-6	.	TRBJ1-1	many	CASSLPGGAEAFF	TGTGCCAGCAGCTTACCCGGTGGGGCTGAAGCTTTCTTT
TRBV29-1	.	TRBJ1-6	few	CSVRKQTYNSPLHF	TGCAGCGTACGGAAACAAACGTATAATTCACCCCTCCACTTT
TRBV29-1	.	TRBJ1-1	many	CSVPGTIEAFF	TGCAGCGTTCCCGGGACAATTGAAGCTTTCTTT
TRBV5-1	.	TRBJ1-2	many	CASRGRKAAPNYGYTF	TGCGCCAGCAGAGGCCGAAAGGCGGCCCCTAACTATGGCTACACCTTC
TRBV7-9	.	TRBJ1-2	many	CASRPEGEGGYTF	TGTGCCAGCAGGCCCGAAGGGGAAGGAGGCTACACCTTC
TRBV29-1	.	TRBJ2-1	many	CSLSLGNEQFF	TGCAGCCTCTCTTTGGGGAATGAGCAGTTCTTC
TRBV12-3/TRBV12-4	.	TRBJ2-3	many	CASSFSLAVLFTDTQYF	TGTGCCAGCAGTTTCTCGTTAGCGGTGCTTTTCACAGATACGCAGTATTTT
TRBV18	TRBD2	TRBJ2-1	.	CASSPPSGVIEQFF	TGTGCCAGCTCACCACCTAGCGGGGTAATTGAGCAGTTCTTC
TRBV20-1	.	TRBJ1-2	many	CSAGRLRPYGYTF	TGCAGTGCTGGGAGACTAAGGCCTTATGGCTACACCTTC
TRBV29-1	TRBD1	TRBJ1-5	once	CSVWAGGVEPQHF	TGCAGCGTTTGGGCAGGGGGCGTTGAGCCCCAGCATTTT
TRBV5-1	TRBD1	TRBJ2-5	many	CASSPDRMETQYF	TGCGCCAGCAGCCCGGACAGGATGGAGACCCAGTACTTC
TRBV19	.	TRBJ1-2	many	CASSPIPQTAGGYTF	TGTGCCAGTAGTCCCATCCCTCAGACAGCGGGAGGCTACACCTTC
TRBV5-1	.	TRBJ1-5	.	CASSLELNQPQHF	TGCGCCAGCAGCTTGGAACTCAATCAGCCCCAGCATTTT
TRBV27	TRBD1	TRBJ2-4	many	CASFPGGEDF	TGTGCCAGCTTTCCAGGGGGTGAGGACTTC
TRBV11-2	TRBD2	TRBJ2-1	.	CASSTGTSGGDEQFF	TGTGCCAGCAGTACCGGGACTAGCGGGGGGGATGAGCAGTTCTTC
TRBV5-6	.	TRBJ2-5	many	CASSLGLWRGETQYF	TGTGCCAGCAGCTTGGGGCTTTGGAGGGGAGAGACCCAGTACTTC
TRBV6-4	.	TRBJ2-3	.	CASSRTDSSTDTQYF	TGTGCCAGCAGCAGGACAGACTCTAGCACAGATACGCAGTATTTT
TRBV21-1	.	TRBJ1-2	.	CASSTPLRGADYGYTF	TGTGCCAGCAGCACACCCCTACGGGGTGCCGACTATGGCTACACCTTC
TRBV28	.	TRBJ1-6	few	CASSLRPDSPLHF	TGTGCCAGCAGTTTACGTCCGGATTCACCCCTCCACTTT
TRBV12-3/TRBV12-4	.	TRBJ1-4	many	CASSRRPGLDEKLFF	TGTGCCAGCAGTCGCCGGCCAGGTTTGGACGAAAAACTGTTTTTT
TRBV6-2/TRBV6-3	TRBD1	TRBJ1-1	once	CASSYAPGQGYTEAFF	TGTGCCAGCAGTTACGCTCCGGGACAGGGGTACACTGAAGCTTTCTTT
TRBV13	.	TRBJ1-2	.	CASSLSGRSNYGYTF	TGTGCCAGCAGCTTATCGGGCAGGTCTAACTATGGCTACACCTTC
TRBV6-1	.	TRBJ1-1	few	CASNLNTEAFF	TGTGCCAGCAATCTGAACACTGAAGCTTTCTTT
TRBV4-1	TRBD2	TRBJ2-3	few	CASSQDVGGLSTQYF	TGCGCCAGCAGCCAAGATGTCGGGGGACTATCTACGCAGTATTTT
TRBV27	.	TRBJ1-5	.	CASSFNQPQHF	TGTGCCAGCAGTTTCAATCAGCCCCAGCATTTT